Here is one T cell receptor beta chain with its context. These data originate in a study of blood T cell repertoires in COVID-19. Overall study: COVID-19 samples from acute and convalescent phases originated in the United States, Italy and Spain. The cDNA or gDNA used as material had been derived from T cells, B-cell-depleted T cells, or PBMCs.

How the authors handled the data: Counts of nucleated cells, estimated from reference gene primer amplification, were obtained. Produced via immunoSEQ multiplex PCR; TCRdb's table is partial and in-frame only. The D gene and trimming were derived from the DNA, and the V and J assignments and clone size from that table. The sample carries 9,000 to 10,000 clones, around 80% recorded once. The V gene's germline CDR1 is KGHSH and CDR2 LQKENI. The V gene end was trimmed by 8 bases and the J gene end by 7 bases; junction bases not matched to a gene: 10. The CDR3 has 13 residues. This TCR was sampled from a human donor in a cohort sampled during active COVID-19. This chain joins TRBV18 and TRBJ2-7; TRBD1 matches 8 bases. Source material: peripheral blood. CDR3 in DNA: TGTGCCAGCGCAGGGCAGGGGGCTGGGGAGCAGTACTTC. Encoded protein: CASAGQGAGEQYF.